A selection of T cell receptor beta chains follows, all from one sample in a study of OX40 agonist ivuxolimab in advanced cancers. TCRdb's copy holds only in-frame clones and misses some; the assay was immunoSEQ multiplex PCR. There are under 15,000 clones in the sample; under 85% occur only once, and roughly 20% lies in the top ten. The sequenced sample was CD4+ or CD8+ T cells sorted from blood, obtained in a trial of the OX40 agonist ivuxolimab. The receptors were gathered from an adult with an advanced solid tumor such as melanoma, head and neck, liver or kidney cancer. CDR3s include the opening cysteine and the closing phenylalanine or tryptophan. The D gene is left open where the match is weak. Size values are once, few and many counts, or a class for expanded clones, and some rows have none.

D,size,J,V,CDR3,DNA
NA,NA,TRBJ1-2,TRBV29-1,CSVGEGGYYGYTF,TGCAGCGTTGGGGAAGGGGGATACTATGGCTACACCTTC
NA,NA,TRBJ1-2,TRBV2,CASTGVGAYGYTF,TGTGCCAGCACCGGGGTGGGGGCCTATGGCTACACCTTC
NA,few,TRBJ2-2,TRBV19,CASSITSGGTGELFF,TGTGCCAGTAGTATAACCAGCGGTGGCACCGGGGAGCTGTTTTTT
TRBD2,few,TRBJ2-7,TRBV4-1,CASSQDSLGLAGGPGYEQYF,TGCGCCAGCAGCCAAGATTCCCTCGGACTAGCGGGAGGGCCAGGCTACGAGCAGTACTTC
TRBD1,NA,TRBJ2-7,TRBV10-3,CATRTGGYEQYF,TGTGCCACCAGGACAGGGGGCTACGAGCAGTACTTC
TRBD1,NA,TRBJ2-2,TRBV27,CASRRTRGPGELFF,TGTGCCAGCAGACGAACCAGGGGGCCCGGGGAGCTGTTTTTT
TRBD1,NA,TRBJ2-7,TRBV11-2,CASSLSGTGAYEQYF,TGTGCCAGCAGCTTATCCGGGACAGGGGCCTACGAGCAGTACTTC
NA,NA,TRBJ1-2,TRBV19,CASTPVGGDYGYTF,TGTGCCAGTACCCCCGTGGGAGGGGACTATGGCTACACCTTC
NA,NA,TRBJ1-4,TRBV27,CASSLGPAANEKLFF,TGTGCCAGCAGTTTGGGACCCGCGGCTAATGAAAAACTGTTTTTT
NA,NA,TRBJ2-7,TRBV19,CASSPWGGATPLSYEQYF,TGTGCCAGTAGTCCCTGGGGGGGCGCGACCCCCCTCTCCTACGAGCAGTACTTC
NA,once,TRBJ1-2,TRBV4-2,CASSLWDISNYGYTF,TGTGCCAGCAGCTTATGGGACATTTCTAACTATGGCTACACCTTC
TRBD2,NA,TRBJ2-2,TRBV9,CASSSGGDSGSRELFF,TGTGCCAGCAGCTCGGGAGGGGATAGCGGGAGCCGGGAGCTGTTTTTT
NA,NA,TRBJ2-1,TRBV19,CASSIAPGLNEQFF,TGTGCCAGTAGTATAGCCCCAGGCTTAAATGAGCAGTTCTTC
NA,NA,TRBJ1-1,TRBV4-2,CASSQGAQNTEAFF,TGTGCCAGCAGCCAAGGGGCACAGAACACTGAAGCTTTCTTT
NA,NA,TRBJ1-1,TRBV7-9,CASSLAGVRGTEAFF,TGTGCCAGCAGCTTAGCTGGGGTGAGGGGGACTGAAGCTTTCTTT
NA,NA,TRBJ1-5,TRBV5-4,CASSLLGGIGPQHF,TGTGCCAGCAGCTTATTAGGGGGAATCGGGCCCCAGCATTTT
NA,medium-sized,TRBJ2-1,TRBV14,CASSLAGVGGADEQFF,TGTGCCAGCAGCCTGGCTGGCGTCGGGGGTGCGGATGAGCAGTTCTTC
TRBD1,NA,TRBJ1-5,TRBV29-1,CSAAVTGLGQPQHF,TGCAGCGCTGCCGTGACAGGGCTGGGTCAGCCCCAGCATTTT
NA,NA,TRBJ2-3,TRBV5-1,CASSSSFLYNRVADTQYF,TGCGCCAGCAGCTCCTCGTTCCTCTACAACAGGGTGGCAGATACGCAGTATTTT
NA,NA,TRBJ2-3,TRBV5-1,CASSEDHPFTDTQYF,TGCGCCAGCAGCGAGGACCACCCATTCACAGATACGCAGTATTTT
TRBD1,NA,TRBJ1-5,TRBV7-9,CASSHGAGGDQPQHF,TGTGCCAGCAGCCACGGGGCAGGGGGGGATCAGCCCCAGCATTTT
TRBD1,NA,TRBJ2-1,TRBV5-4,CASSFDRADNEQFF,TGTGCCAGCAGCTTCGACAGGGCAGACAATGAGCAGTTCTTC
TRBD2,once,TRBJ2-1,TRBV10-1,CASSESHRLAGGEQFF,TGCGCCAGCAGTGAGTCCCACCGACTAGCGGGAGGTGAGCAGTTCTTC
NA,few,TRBJ1-1,TRBV29-1,CSVVRVNTEAFF,TGCAGCGTTGTTCGGGTTAACACTGAAGCTTTCTTT
TRBD1,NA,TRBJ2-3,TRBV6-5,CASSQGQGIDTQYF,TGTGCCAGCAGTCAGGGACAGGGGATAGATACGCAGTATTTT
NA,NA,TRBJ1-2,TRBV4-3,CASSQDTAYGYTF,TGCGCCAGCAGCCAAGATACAGCCTATGGCTACACCTTC
NA,NA,TRBJ2-1,TRBV7-6,CASSFLAEQFF,TGTGCCAGCAGCTTTCTGGCTGAGCAGTTCTTC
NA,once,TRBJ1-1,TRBV20-1,CRNTEAFF,TGCAGGAACACTGAAGCTTTCTTT
TRBD2,NA,TRBJ2-1,TRBV2,CASRTSGGAIEQFF,TGTGCCAGCAGGACTAGCGGGGGGGCCATTGAGCAGTTCTTC
NA,NA,TRBJ2-7,TRBV7-3,CASSPQDSYEQYF,TGTGCCAGCAGCCCTCAGGATTCCTACGAGCAGTACTTC
TRBD2,NA,TRBJ2-1,TRBV5-6,CASALGTSGPNEQFF,TGTGCCAGCGCTTTGGGGACTAGCGGACCCAATGAGCAGTTCTTC
NA,NA,TRBJ2-6,TRBV27,CASSLGVAHGANVLTF,TGTGCCAGCAGTTTAGGGGTGGCGCATGGGGCCAACGTCCTGACTTTC
TRBD2,NA,TRBJ2-7,TRBV7-9,CASSRSSGSEQYF,TGTGCCAGCAGTCGAAGTAGCGGGAGCGAGCAGTACTTC
TRBD1,few,TRBJ1-4,TRBV7-6,CASSSTGGGREKLFF,TGTGCCAGCAGCTCGACAGGGGGCGGTAGGGAAAAACTGTTTTTT
NA,NA,TRBJ1-2,TRBV6-1,CASRGASGYTF,TGTGCCTCGCGTGGCGCCAGTGGCTACACCTTC
NA,once,TRBJ1-5,TRBV6-1,CASSPGNQNQPQHF,TGTGCCAGCAGTCCCGGGAACCAAAATCAGCCCCAGCATTTT
TRBD1,NA,TRBJ1-2,TRBV29-1,CSVEDWVDRGQSGYTF,TGCAGCGTTGAAGATTGGGTTGACAGGGGGCAATCTGGCTACACCTTC
TRBD2,NA,TRBJ2-1,TRBV9,CASSDRSGSAYNEQFF,TGTGCCAGCAGCGACCGCAGCGGGAGCGCCTACAATGAGCAGTTCTTC
NA,NA,TRBJ2-1,TRBV9,CASSVGPPYNEQFF,TGTGCCAGCAGCGTAGGGCCCCCATACAATGAGCAGTTCTTC
TRBD1,once,TRBJ2-7,TRBV28,CASSLRAGGAYEQYF,TGTGCCAGCAGTTTAAGGGCAGGGGGCGCCTACGAGCAGTACTTC
TRBD2,NA,TRBJ2-7,TRBV13,CASSSGTSVGEQYF,TGTGCCAGCAGTTCCGGGACTAGCGTAGGGGAGCAGTACTTC
NA,NA,TRBJ2-7,TRBV15,CATSRYKGESYEQYF,TGTGCCACCAGCAGGTACAAAGGGGAATCTTACGAGCAGTACTTC
TRBD2,NA,TRBJ2-1,TRBV28,CASSPWAGGDDNGHNEQFF,TGTGCCAGCAGCCCCTGGGCGGGAGGGGATGATAATGGACACAATGAGCAGTTCTTC
TRBD1,NA,TRBJ2-3,TRBV18,CASSPPVPGQGPHTDTQYF,TGTGCCAGCTCACCACCGGTCCCGGGACAGGGGCCCCACACAGATACGCAGTATTTT
TRBD2,NA,TRBJ2-7,TRBV4-1,CASSPRLAVSYEQYF,TGCGCCAGCAGCCCCAGACTAGCGGTCTCTTACGAGCAGTACTTC
TRBD1,NA,TRBJ2-7,TRBV19,CASSIAYRGSYEQYF,TGTGCCAGTAGTATAGCTTACAGGGGTTCCTACGAGCAGTACTTC
TRBD2,NA,TRBJ2-3,TRBV5-1,CASSSGTSPNTDTQYF,TGCGCCAGCAGCTCGGGGACTAGCCCAAACACAGATACGCAGTATTTT
NA,NA,TRBJ2-7,TRBV5-4,CASSSIGGAPYEQYF,TGTGCCAGCAGCTCCATAGGGGGGGCCCCATACGAGCAGTACTTC